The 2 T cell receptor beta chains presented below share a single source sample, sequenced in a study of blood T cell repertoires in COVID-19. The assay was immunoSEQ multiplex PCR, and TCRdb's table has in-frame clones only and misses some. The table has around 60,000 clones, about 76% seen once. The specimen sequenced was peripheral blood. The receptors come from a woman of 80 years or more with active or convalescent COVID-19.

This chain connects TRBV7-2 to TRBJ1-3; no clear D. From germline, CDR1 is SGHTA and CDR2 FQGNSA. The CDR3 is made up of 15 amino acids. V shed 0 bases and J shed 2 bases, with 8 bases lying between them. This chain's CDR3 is CASSLAAGPGNTIYF. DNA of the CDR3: TGTGCCAGCAGCTTAGCGGCAGGCCCTGGAAACACCATATATTTT.

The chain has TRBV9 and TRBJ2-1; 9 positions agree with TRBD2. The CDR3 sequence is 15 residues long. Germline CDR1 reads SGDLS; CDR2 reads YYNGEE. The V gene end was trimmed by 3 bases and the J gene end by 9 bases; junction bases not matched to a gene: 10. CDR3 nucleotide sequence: TGTGCCAGCAGCGAGGGGACTAGCTCTGGGAGTGAGCAGTTCTTC. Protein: CASSEGTSSGSEQFF.